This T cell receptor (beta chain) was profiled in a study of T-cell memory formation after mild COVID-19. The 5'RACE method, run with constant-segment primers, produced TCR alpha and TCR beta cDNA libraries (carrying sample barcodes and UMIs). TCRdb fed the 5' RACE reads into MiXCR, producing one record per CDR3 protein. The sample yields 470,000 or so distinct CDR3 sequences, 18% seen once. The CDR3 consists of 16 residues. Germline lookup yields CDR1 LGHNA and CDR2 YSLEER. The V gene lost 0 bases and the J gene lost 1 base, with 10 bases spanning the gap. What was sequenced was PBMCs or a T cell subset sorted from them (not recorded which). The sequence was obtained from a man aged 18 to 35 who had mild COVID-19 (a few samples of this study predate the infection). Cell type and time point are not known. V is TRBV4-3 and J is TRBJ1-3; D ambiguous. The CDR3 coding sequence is TGCGCCAGCAGCCAAGATTTAGGAGGTTCTGGAAACACCATATATTTT. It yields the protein CASSQDLGGSGNTIYF.